The 29 T cell receptor beta chains presented below share a single source sample, sequenced in a study of T cells in tumors after PD-1 blockade. Here immunoSEQ multiplex PCR was the method, and the copy in TCRdb shows in-frame clones only, minus some. The table has more than 40,000 clones, 81% seen once. Sequencing used PBMCs, obtained before anti-PD-1 treatment. These receptor sequences come from a human donor with basal cell carcinoma.

This chain connects TRBV7-9 to TRBJ2-7; the D call may be TRBD1 or TRBD2 (6 bases each). Between the trimmed V and J ends, which lost 3 bases and 3 bases, there was a span of 24 bases. CDR1 and CDR2 from the germline V gene are SEHNR and FQNEAQ (reference sequence). The CDR3 has 18 amino acids. CDR3 residues: CASSLGGQGYKTGYEQYF. CDR3 sequence (DNA): TGTGCCAGCAGCTTGGGGGGACAAGGGTACAAGACCGGCTACGAGCAGTACTTC.

The rearrangement joins TRBV9 to TRBJ1-5; TRBD1 aligns across 9 bases. There are 16 residues in the CDR3. The germline gives CDR1 SGDLS, CDR2 YYNGEE. J lost 5 bases, V lost 3 bases, and 9 bases had no gene match. The CDR3 reads CASSATGGAGHQPQHF. CDR3 bases: TGTGCCAGCAGCGCTACAGGGGGCGCAGGGCATCAGCCCCAGCATTTT.

The V and J genes are TRBV5-4 and TRBJ1-2; 7 nucleotides match TRBD1. The CDR3 runs to 14 residues. V lost 3 bases to trimming and J lost 3 bases; unmatched junction nucleotides: 5. Per germline, CDR1 SGHNT and CDR2 YYREEE (reference sequence). The CDR3 region has the DNA TGTGCCAGCAGCTCAGGACAGGCACACTATGGCTACACCTTC. As protein: CASSSGQAHYGYTF.

This chain connects TRBV30 to TRBJ1-5, with no clear D. From germline, CDR1 is GTSNPN and CDR2 SVGIG (reference sequence). The CDR3 is made up of 14 amino acids. V was clipped by 0 bases and J by 4 bases, with 10 bases between them. CDR3 sequence reads: CAWSVRTWNQPQHF. In DNA form, the CDR3 reads TGTGCCTGGAGTGTACGGACCTGGAATCAGCCCCAGCATTTT.

The genes are TRBV27 and TRBJ2-6; no reliable D call. The CDR3 has 14 amino acids. Germline CDR1 reads MNHEY; CDR2 reads SMNVEV (reference sequence). The V and J ends lost 3 bases and 0 bases respectively, with 3 bases between them. This CDR3 is CASSLVSGANVLTF. In nucleotides, the CDR3 is TGTGCCAGCAGTTTGGTCTCTGGGGCCAACGTCCTGACTTTC.

The genes are TRBV6-5 and TRBJ1-1; no definite D call. Germline loops: CDR1 MNHEY, CDR2 SVGAGI. The CDR3 has 15 residues. Trimming left V 5 bases short and J 0 bases short, with 13 bases between. The chain's CDR3 is CASSRKIYMNTEAFF. Written as DNA, the CDR3 is TGTGCCAGCAGTAGAAAAATCTACATGAACACTGAAGCTTTCTTT.

The chain uses TRBV9 and TRBJ2-3; the D is unclear. CDR3 size: 14 residues. V was cut by 0 bases and J by 3 bases, with 8 bases left in between. Germline V gene data show CDR1 as SGDLS and CDR2 as YYNGEE. CDR3 sequence: CASSVGWGTDTQYF. The CDR3 DNA is TGTGCCAGCAGCGTAGGGTGGGGAACAGATACGCAGTATTTT.

In its sample, this clone was seen a few times. The chain is built from TRBV2 and TRBJ1-5, with TRBD1 as a possible D gene (6 bases). Germline V gives CDR1 SNHLY, CDR2 FYNNEI. There are 16 residues in the CDR3. V lost 2 bases and J 2 bases, leaving 13 bases between the germline ends. Here the CDR3 reads CASSEIQGIGNQPQHF. The CDR3 DNA reads as TGTGCCAGCAGTGAAATACAGGGAATTGGCAATCAGCCCCAGCATTTT.

CDR3 in DNA: TGTGCCAGCAGCTTAGGGACAGTATACGAGCAGTACTTC. This translates into CASSLGTVYEQYF. This chain connects TRBV7-2 to TRBJ2-7, with D perhaps TRBD1 (6 bases). Germline assignment: CDR1 SGHTA and CDR2 FQGNSA. The V and J ends lost 1 base and 4 bases respectively, with 8 bases between them. CDR3 size: 13 residues.

V and J are TRBV6-5 and TRBJ2-5; 13 bases map to TRBD2. V gave up 6 bases and J gave up 4 bases; unmatched junction bases: 5. The CDR3 contains 15 residues. Germline V lookup: CDR1 MNHEY, CDR2 SVGAGI. The CDR3 spells CASSLGTSGAETQYF. The CDR3 DNA reads as TGTGCCAGCAGCCTCGGGACTAGCGGGGCAGAGACCCAGTACTTC.

This clone is labeled as medium-sized (0.01 to 0.1%). The V call is TRBV4-1, the J call TRBJ1-3; TRBD1 is a possible D gene (5 bases). The CDR3 extends over 15 amino acids. CDR1 is MGHRA and CDR2 is YSYEKL in the germline V gene. Between the trimmed V and J ends, which lost 1 base and 4 bases, there was a span of 11 bases. The CDR3 loop reads CASSQGWPGGNTIYF. DNA for the CDR3: TGCGCCAGCAGCCAAGGGTGGCCAGGGGGAAACACCATATATTTT.

CDR3 in amino acids: CASSQTGKGSPLHF. In DNA, the CDR3 is TGTGCCAGCAGCCAGACAGGGAAGGGTTCACCCCTCCACTTT. This rearrangement joins TRBV7-9 to TRBJ1-6; TRBD1 matches 7 bases. In germline, CDR1 is SEHNR, CDR2 FQNEAQ (reference sequence). The trim removed 5 bases at V and 9 bases at J, leaving 7 bases unmatched. The CDR3 extends over 14 amino acids. Variable domain in full (rest from reference TRBV7-9 and TRBJ1-6): DTGVSQNPRHKITKRGQNVTFRCDPISEHNRLYWYRQTLGQGPEFLTYFQNEAQLEKSRLLSDRFSAERPKGSFSTLEIQRTEQGDSAMYLCASSQTGKGSPLHFGNGTRLTVT.

The chain couples TRBV6-5 to TRBJ1-1; 10 nucleotides align to TRBD1. Germline V CDR1 and CDR2: MNHEY, SVGAGI. The V and J ends lost 4 bases and 7 bases, in that order; junction bases with no gene match: 3. This CDR3 has 13 residues. CDR3 sequence reads: CASSWDRGREAFF. DNA for the CDR3: TGTGCCAGCAGTTGGGACAGGGGCCGTGAAGCTTTCTTT.

V and J are TRBV5-1 and TRBJ2-3; D is uncertain. The germline V gene encodes CDR1 SGHRS and CDR2 YFSETQ. This CDR3 region has 14 residues. V was pared by 0 bases and J by 2 bases, with 7 bases between. CDR3 protein: CASSLASHTDTQYF. CDR3 bases: TGCGCCAGCAGCTTGGCCTCTCACACAGATACGCAGTATTTT.

This clone appeared a few times. This chain uses TRBV6-4 with TRBJ2-3; 9 bases are a match to TRBD2. Germline CDR1 and CDR2: MRHNA and SNTAGT. V was clipped by 3 bases and J by 1 base; unmatched bases: 2. The CDR3 runs to 15 residues. The CDR3, as DNA: TGTGCCAGCAGTGAATCTAGCGGGGGCACAGATACGCAGTATTTT. It yields the protein CASSESSGGTDTQYF.

V is TRBV24-1 and J is TRBJ1-3; D is possibly TRBD1 (5 bases). Trimming left V 3 bases short and J 0 bases short, with 14 bases between. In germline, CDR1 is KGHDR, CDR2 SFDVKD. The CDR3 extends over 17 amino acids. The CDR3: CATSDTPGRDSGNTIYF. CDR3 sequence (DNA): TGTGCCACCAGTGATACTCCGGGACGGGACTCTGGAAACACCATATATTTT.

The chain carries TRBV4-1 and TRBJ1-2; D gene unclear. Germline V gene data show CDR1 as MGHRA and CDR2 as YSYEKL. The CDR3 sequence is 13 residues long. V was shortened by 0 bases and J by 7 bases, with 9 bases between the two germline ends. The CDR3 here is CASSQEGSGGYTF. DNA for the CDR3: TGCGCCAGCAGCCAAGAAGGGTCGGGTGGCTACACCTTC.

This chain links TRBV9 with TRBJ2-4; 9 bases are shared with TRBD2. With 2 bases clipped from V and 5 bases from J, the junction kept 5 bases outside the gene matches. CDR3 length: 15 amino acids. Per germline, CDR1 SGDLS and CDR2 YYNGEE. This chain's CDR3 is CASSVSSGVENIQYF. CDR3 coding DNA: TGTGCCAGCAGCGTCTCTAGCGGGGTAGAAAACATTCAGTACTTC.

The chain links TRBV3-1 (or the pseudogene TRBV3-2) to TRBJ2-3; TRBD2 matches at 9 bases. Looked up from germline, CDR1 is LGHDT and CDR2 is YNNKEL (reference sequence). V shed 5 bases, J shed 2 bases, and the junction held 8 bases outside the gene matches. The CDR3 spans 16 residues. In nucleotides, the CDR3 is TGTGCCAGCAGCTCCCCACTAGCGGGTATCACAGATACGCAGTATTTT. It encodes CASSSPLAGITDTQYF.

The count of this clone is one. This chain uses TRBV4-1 with TRBJ2-2; TRBD2 might be the D (5 bases). Germline assignment: CDR1 MGHRA and CDR2 YSYEKL. Trimming removed 2 bases at V and 5 bases at J, with 6 bases between. CDR3 length: 13 residues. In nucleotides, the CDR3 is TGCGCCAGCAGCCAACGGGGAACCGGGGAGCTGTTTTTT. Its translation is CASSQRGTGELFF.

The chain has TRBV2 and TRBJ1-2; the D gene is possibly TRBD1 (6 bases). The CDR3 has 13 residues. Germline CDR1 reads SNHLY; CDR2 reads FYNNEI. The V gene lost 9 bases and the J gene lost 0 bases, with 11 bases spanning the gap. The CDR3 nucleotides read TGTGCCAGTGCAGGGGTATCTAACTATGGCTACACCTTC. Its protein is CASAGVSNYGYTF.

A few counts support this clone. The gene calls are TRBV5-1 and TRBJ2-1; D is undetermined. Trimming pared 1 base from V and 4 bases from J, leaving 6 bases between. The CDR3 has 13 residues. Germline V gene lookup returns CDR1 SGHRS and CDR2 YFSETQ. The CDR3 DNA reads as TGCGCCAGCAGCTTGACCAATTACAATGAGCAGTTCTTC. Translated, it gives CASSLTNYNEQFF. Based on the CDR3 plus reference TRBV5-1 and TRBJ2-1, the full variable domain is KAGVTQTPRYLIKTRGQQVTLSCSPISGHRSVSWYQQTPGQGLQFLFEYFSETQRNKGNFPGRFSGRQFSNSRSEMNVSTLELGDSALYLCASSLTNYNEQFFGPGTRLTVL.

This clone was observed a handful of times. The genes are TRBV5-6 and TRBJ1-2; D unclear. CDR1 and CDR2 (germline): SGHDT, YYEEEE. This CDR3 spans 12 amino acids. V was trimmed by 2 bases and J by 1 base, leaving 3 bases between them. As DNA, the CDR3 is TGTGCCAGCAGCTTACTTAACTATGGCTACACCTTC. As protein: CASSLLNYGYTF.

The V call is TRBV5-1, the J call TRBJ2-3; D possibly matches TRBD1 or TRBD2 (5 bases each). The ends were cut back, 4 bases at V and 2 bases at J, with 14 bases in the middle. Germline loops: CDR1 SGHRS, CDR2 YFSETQ. CDR3 size: 15 residues. Here the CDR3 DNA reads TGCGCCAGCAGCACCGGGACGTTTTTCACAGATACGCAGTATTTT. It codes for CASSTGTFFTDTQYF.

The CDR3 here is CASGGGPPSYEQYF. The CDR3 DNA follows: TGTGCCAGCGGGGGGGGCCCCCCCAGCTACGAGCAGTACTTC. The J gene is TRBJ2-7, the V gene TRBV6-6; D is possibly TRBD2 (7 bases). Germline CDR1 MNHNY, CDR2 SVGAGI (reference sequence). Trimming pared 8 bases from V and 3 bases from J, leaving 17 bases between. The CDR3 sequence is 14 residues long.

The J gene is TRBJ2-1, the V gene TRBV7-2; 13 bases map to TRBD2. The trim removed 6 bases at V and 10 bases at J, leaving 3 bases unmatched. CDR3 size: 13 residues. Germline V CDR1 and CDR2: SGHTA, FQGNSA. Written as DNA, the CDR3 is TGTGCCAGCAGTAAACTAGCGGGGGGGGAGCAGTTCTTC. It encodes CASSKLAGGEQFF.

V and J are TRBV10-2 and TRBJ1-1; 8 bases align to TRBD1. Germline loops: CDR1 WSHSY, CDR2 SAAADI. The CDR3 sequence is 15 residues long. The V gene end was trimmed by 2 bases and the J gene end by 4 bases; junction bases not matched to a gene: 6. Here the CDR3 reads CASSEPGQGPTEAFF. The CDR3 nucleotides read TGCGCCAGCAGTGAGCCTGGACAGGGTCCCACTGAAGCTTTCTTT.

The chain carries TRBV6-5 and TRBJ1-4; 8 positions agree with TRBD1. V shed 5 bases, J shed 8 bases, and the junction held 7 bases outside the gene matches. Germline-derived CDR1 and CDR2 are MNHEY and SVGAGI. This CDR3 region has 14 residues. The CDR3 here is CASSHRDRSEKLFF. The CDR3 DNA reads TGTGCCAGCAGTCACCGGGACAGGTCAGAAAAACTGTTTTTT.

The genes are TRBV2 and TRBJ2-6; 7 bases agree with TRBD1. Germline CDR1 is SNHLY and CDR2 is FYNNEI. This CDR3 has 14 residues. Germline trimming cut 7 bases from V and 2 bases from J; bases unmatched to any gene: 2. The CDR3 sequence is CASIGQAGANVLTF. CDR3 nucleotides: TGTGCCAGCATTGGACAGGCTGGGGCCAACGTCCTGACTTTC. The entire variable domain, with the rest obtained from reference TRBV2 and TRBJ2-6, is as follows: EPEVTQTPSHQVTQMGQEVILRCVPISNHLYFYWYRQILGQKVEFLVSFYNNEISEKSEIFDDQFSVERPDGSNFTLKIRSTKLEDSAMYFCASIGQAGANVLTFGAGSRLTVL.